The entry below gives a single T cell receptor beta chain sequence along with its context. Its antigen is currently unknown. Germline lookup yields CDR1 MNHNY and CDR2 SVGAGI (reference sequence). The CDR3 runs 14 residues. V lost 6 bases, J lost 4 bases, and 7 bases stayed unmatched. Libraries were prepared by immunoSEQ multiplex PCR; TCRdb keeps only in-frame clonotypes and omits some of them. The table records some 150,000 clones, approximately 88% of them present only once. These data come from a study of T cell responses to AZD1222 COVID-19 vaccine. Whole-study findings and limits: A reported finding is that nearly half of spike-specific TCRs target unmutated variant regions. Mapped onto spike, vaccine-associated CD4 TCRs spanned it and were dominant at 160-218 and 743-854.

Second-dose groups at about 4 or about 12 weeks were pooled. V gene TRBV6-6 combines with J gene TRBJ1-2, with 8 bases matching TRBD1. This TCR derives from an adult who received the AZD1222 COVID-19 vaccine. The sequencing used peripheral blood, collected 28 days after the second AZD1222 dose. The CDR3 sequence: CASSGQGGLYGYTF. The CDR3 bases are TGTGCCAGCAGCGGACAGGGTGGACTCTATGGCTACACCTTC.